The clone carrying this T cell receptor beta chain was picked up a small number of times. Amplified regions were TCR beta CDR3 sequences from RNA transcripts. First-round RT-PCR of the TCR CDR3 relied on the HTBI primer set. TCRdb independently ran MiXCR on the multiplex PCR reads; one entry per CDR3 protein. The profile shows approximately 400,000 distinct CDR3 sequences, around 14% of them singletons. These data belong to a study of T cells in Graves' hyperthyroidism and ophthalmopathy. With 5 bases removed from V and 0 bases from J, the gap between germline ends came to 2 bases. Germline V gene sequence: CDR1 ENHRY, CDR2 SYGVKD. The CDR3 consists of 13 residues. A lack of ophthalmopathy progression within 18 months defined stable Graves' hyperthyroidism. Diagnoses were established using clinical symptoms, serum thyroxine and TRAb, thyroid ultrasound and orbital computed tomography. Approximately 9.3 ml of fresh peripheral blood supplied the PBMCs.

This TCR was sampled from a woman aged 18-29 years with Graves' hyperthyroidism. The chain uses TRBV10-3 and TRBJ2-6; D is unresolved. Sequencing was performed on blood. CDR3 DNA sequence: TGTGCCATCAGTACCTCTGGGGCCAACGTCCTGACTTTC. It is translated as CAISTSGANVLTF.